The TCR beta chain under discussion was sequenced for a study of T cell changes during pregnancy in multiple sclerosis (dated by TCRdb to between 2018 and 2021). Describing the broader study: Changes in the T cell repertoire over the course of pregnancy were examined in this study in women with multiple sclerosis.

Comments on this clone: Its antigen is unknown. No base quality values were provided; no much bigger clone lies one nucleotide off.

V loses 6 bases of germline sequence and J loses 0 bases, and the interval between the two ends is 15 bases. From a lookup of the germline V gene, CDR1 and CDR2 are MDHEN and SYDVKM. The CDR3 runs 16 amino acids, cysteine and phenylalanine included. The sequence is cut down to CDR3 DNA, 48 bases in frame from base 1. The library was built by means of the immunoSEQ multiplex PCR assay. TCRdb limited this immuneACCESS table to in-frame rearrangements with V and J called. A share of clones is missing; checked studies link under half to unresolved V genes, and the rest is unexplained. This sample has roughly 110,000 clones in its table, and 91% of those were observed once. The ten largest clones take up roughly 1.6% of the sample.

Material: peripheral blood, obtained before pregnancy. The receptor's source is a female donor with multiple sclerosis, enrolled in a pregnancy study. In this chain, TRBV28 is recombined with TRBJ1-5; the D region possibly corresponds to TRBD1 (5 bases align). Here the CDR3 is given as CASSLGGTYSNQPQHF. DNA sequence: TGTGCCAGCAGCCTGGGGGGAACTTATAGCAATCAGCCCCAGCATTTT.